This T cell receptor beta chain appears in the sequencing data of a study of blood T cell repertoires in COVID-19. Looking at the study overall: Sources were T cells, B-cell-depleted T cells, or PBMCs; the material itself was cDNA or gDNA.

TCRdb's table, derived via immunoSEQ multiplex PCR, lists solely in-frame clones and lacks some. The sample has more than 250,000 clones, about nine tenths seen once; the top ten hold 1%. Sequencing was done on a sample of peripheral blood. This receptor was taken from a man aged 45-65 years with active or convalescent COVID-19.

CDR3 sequence: CASSETSGRTEQFF. CDR3 DNA sequence: TGCGCCAGCAGTGAAACTAGCGGGAGGACTGAGCAGTTCTTC. The chain has TRBV10-1 and TRBJ2-1; the match to TRBD2 covers 12 bases. The CDR3 covers 14 residues. V lost 3 bases, J lost 9 bases, and 3 bases stayed unmatched. Per the germline V gene, CDR1 is WNHNN and CDR2 is SYGVQD (reference sequence).